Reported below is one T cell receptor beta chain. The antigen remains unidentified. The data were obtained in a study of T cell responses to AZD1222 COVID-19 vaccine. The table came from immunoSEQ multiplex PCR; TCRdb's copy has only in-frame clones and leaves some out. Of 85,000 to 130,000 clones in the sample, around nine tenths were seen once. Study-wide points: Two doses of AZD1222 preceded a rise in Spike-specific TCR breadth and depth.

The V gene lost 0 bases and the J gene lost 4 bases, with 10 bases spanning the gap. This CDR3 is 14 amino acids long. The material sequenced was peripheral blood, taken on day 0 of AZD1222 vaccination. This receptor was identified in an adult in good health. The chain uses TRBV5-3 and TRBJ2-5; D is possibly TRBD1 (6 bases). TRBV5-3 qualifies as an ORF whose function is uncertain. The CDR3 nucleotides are TGTGCCAGAAGCTTGGCTGGGGGCCGAGAGACCCAGTACTTC. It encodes CARSLAGGRETQYF.